A single sample gave rise to the 32 T cell receptor beta chains below, sequenced in a study of blood T cell repertoires in COVID-19. The repertoire was sequenced with immunoSEQ multiplex PCR; TCRdb's copy has only in-frame clones and lacks some. The table lists approximately 70,000 clones, roughly 90% of them singletons. The sequenced sample was peripheral blood. These receptors were obtained from a human donor in a cohort sampled during active COVID-19.

The chain combines TRBV6-1 with TRBJ2-7; TRBD1 matches at 9 bases. The CDR3 has 15 residues. The V segment lost 2 bases and the J segment 4 bases; nucleotides outside the gene matches: 6. The germline V gene has CDR1 MNHNS and CDR2 SASEGT. The CDR3 coding sequence is TGTGCCAGCAGTGAAAGAACAGGGGGCGGGTACGAGCAGTACTTC. Its translation: CASSERTGGGYEQYF.

The rearrangement uses TRBV19 and TRBJ1-6, with D possibly being TRBD1 (6 bases). Trimming took 0 bases from V and 6 from J, leaving 9 bases between them. Per the germline V gene, CDR1 is LNHDA and CDR2 is SQIVND (reference sequence). The CDR3 has 15 amino acids. The CDR3 region has the DNA TGTGCCAGTAGTATAGATCGACAGGTTAATTCACCCCTCCACTTT. Its protein product is CASSIDRQVNSPLHF.

V usage is TRBV28 and J usage is TRBJ2-7; possible D gene TRBD2, 6 bases. The CDR3 extends over 14 amino acids. V shed 3 bases and J shed 2 bases, with 11 bases lying between them. Germline CDR1 MDHEN, CDR2 SYDVKM. CDR3 residues: CASSFSGVTYEQYF. CDR3 DNA: TGTGCCAGCAGTTTCTCGGGGGTTACCTACGAGCAGTACTTC.

CDR3 loop: CASSESPGGPDTQYF. For the CDR3, the DNA is TGTGCCAGCAGTGAATCCCCAGGGGGTCCAGATACGCAGTATTTT. This chain joins TRBV6-1 and TRBJ2-3; 7 bases align to TRBD1. Germline CDR1 is MNHNS and CDR2 is SASEGT. The CDR3 runs to 15 residues. V shed 2 bases and J 4 bases; nucleotides not matched to a gene: 6.

V and J are TRBV7-3 and TRBJ2-6; D is uncertain. Germline CDR1 and CDR2: SGHTA and FQGTGA. This CDR3 comprises 15 residues. V lost 2 bases and J 0 bases, leaving 5 bases between the germline ends. CDR3 amino acids: CASSLSSSGANVLTF. The DNA of the CDR3 is TGTGCCAGCAGCTTATCTTCCTCTGGGGCCAACGTCCTGACTTTC.

V and J are TRBV3-1 (or the pseudogene TRBV3-2) and TRBJ2-1, with 10 bases lining up with TRBD1. This CDR3 region has 17 residues. Germline V lookup: CDR1 LGHDT, CDR2 YNNKEL (reference sequence). V gave up 4 bases and J gave up 10 bases; unmatched junction bases: 16. CDR3 coding DNA: TGTGCCAGCAGCCCCGGGGGTTCCCGGGACAGGGGACTCGAGCAGTTCTTC. Its translation is CASSPGGSRDRGLEQFF.

The chain employs TRBV11-2 and TRBJ1-4; the D is unclear. The CDR3 spans 15 residues. Deletions cut 1 base from V and 3 bases from J, with 9 bases between. Looked up from germline, CDR1 is SGHAT and CDR2 is FQNNGV. The DNA of the CDR3 is TGTGCCAGCAGCTTAGGTCCCGTCCCTAATGAAAAACTGTTTTTT. It codes for CASSLGPVPNEKLFF.

The chain uses TRBV24-1 and TRBJ2-3; TRBD2 matches 10 bases. Germline CDR1 is KGHDR and CDR2 is SFDVKD. The CDR3 spans 16 residues. Unmatched junction bases numbered 7, after V lost 4 bases and J lost 4 bases. This chain's CDR3 is CATSDASGRTSDTQYF. In nucleotides, the CDR3 is TGTGCCACCAGTGACGCTAGCGGGAGAACATCAGATACGCAGTATTTT.

The chain is built from TRBV3-1 (or the pseudogene TRBV3-2) and TRBJ2-7; 12 bases fit TRBD2. The CDR3 consists of 15 residues. Germline V gene data show CDR1 as LGHDT and CDR2 as YNNKEL (reference sequence). V was clipped by 4 bases and J by 7 bases; unmatched bases: 8. In DNA form, the CDR3 reads TGTGCCAGCAGCCCCTCTAGCGGGGGGGCATTTGAGCAGTACTTC. It specifies CASSPSSGGAFEQYF.

This chain uses TRBV5-1 with TRBJ1-4; 8 nucleotides agree with TRBD1. The CDR3 is made up of 15 amino acids. V gave up 4 bases and J gave up 8 bases; unmatched junction bases: 10. Per the germline V gene, CDR1 is SGHRS and CDR2 is YFSETQ. CDR3 protein: CASSVTGAGVEKLFF. In nucleotides, the CDR3 is TGCGCCAGCAGCGTGACAGGGGCAGGTGTCGAAAAACTGTTTTTT.

This clone was recorded once. CDR3 sequence: CASHQGRNQPQHF. In nucleotides, the CDR3 is TGCGCCAGCCATCAGGGTAGGAATCAGCCCCAGCATTTT. This sequence joins TRBV10-2 and TRBJ1-5; possible D gene TRBD1, 5 bases. Germline V gene data show CDR1 as WSHSY and CDR2 as SAAADI. This CDR3 has 13 residues. Trimming took 8 bases from V and 4 from J, leaving 12 bases between them.

V is TRBV7-2 and J is TRBJ2-7; 8 bases are shared with TRBD1. Germline assignment: CDR1 SGHTA and CDR2 FQGNSA. The CDR3 consists of 18 residues. V lost 2 bases and J lost 0; bases outside the gene matches: 12. The CDR3 DNA sequence: TGTGCCAGCAGCTTATCCGATACGTACAGGGGGTTCTCCTACGAGCAGTACTTC. This gives the protein CASSLSDTYRGFSYEQYF.

The chain employs TRBV7-2 and TRBJ2-3, with D tentatively TRBD2 (6 bases). V dropped 2 bases and J dropped 2 bases, with 23 bases sitting between them. This CDR3 is built from 19 residues. Germline V lookup: CDR1 SGHTA, CDR2 FQGNSA. In DNA, the CDR3 is TGTGCCAGCAGCTTATATGGGTGGAGGCGGGATTTCTACACAGATACGCAGTATTTT. Its protein is CASSLYGWRRDFYTDTQYF.

The chain couples TRBV30 to TRBJ2-1, with D possibly TRBD2 on 6 matching bases. The CDR3 totals 17 residues. Between the trimmed V and J ends, which lost 3 bases and 9 bases, there was a span of 27 bases. The germline CDR1 and CDR2 sequences are GTSNPN and SVGIG (reference sequence). The CDR3 region is CAWSPLTGEGLGGEQFF. CDR3 DNA sequence: TGTGCCTGGAGCCCCTTGACGGGCGAGGGATTGGGGGGTGAGCAGTTCTTC. Full variable domain (outside the CDR3, taken from reference TRBV30 and TRBJ2-1): SQTIHQWPATLVQPVGSPLSLECTVEGTSNPNLYWYRQAAGRGLQLLFYSVGIGQISSEVPQNLSASRPQDRQFILSSKKLLLSDSGFYLCAWSPLTGEGLGGEQFFGPGTRLTVL.

The genes are TRBV18 and TRBJ2-7; 7 bases agree with TRBD1. CDR1 and CDR2 from the germline V gene are KGHSH and LQKENI. The CDR3 length is 13 residues. Trimming took 6 bases from V and 3 from J; bases not matched to a gene: 5. The CDR3 coding sequence is TGTGCCAGCTCGTCCCGGGACAGCTACGAGCAGTACTTC. Amino acid sequence: CASSSRDSYEQYF.

The chain combines TRBV5-4 with TRBJ2-1; TRBD2 aligns across 10 bases. This CDR3 region has 17 residues. From germline, CDR1 is SGHNT and CDR2 YYREEE (reference sequence). Germline trimming cut 0 bases from V and 5 bases from J; bases unmatched to any gene: 8. The CDR3 reads CASSLGLAGPSDNEQFF. Written as DNA, the CDR3 is TGTGCCAGCAGCTTGGGACTAGCGGGCCCGTCGGACAATGAGCAGTTCTTC. The variable domain in full, completed from reference TRBV5-4 and TRBJ2-1, reads ETGVTQSPTHLIKTRGQQVTLRCSSQSGHNTVSWYQQALGQGPQFIFQYYREEENGRGNFPPRFSGLQFPNYSSELNVNALELDDSALYLCASSLGLAGPSDNEQFFGPGTRLTVL.

This clone turned up a few times. In nucleotides, the CDR3 is TGTGCCAGCAGCGCCCCTCTAGCGGGAGGGCCCAATGAGCAGTTCTTC. This encodes CASSAPLAGGPNEQFF. The genes are TRBV9 and TRBJ2-1, with 12 bases matching TRBD2. The trim removed 3 bases at V and 6 bases at J, leaving 7 bases unmatched. Germline V gene lookup returns CDR1 SGDLS and CDR2 YYNGEE. The CDR3 is 16 residues long.

J is TRBJ2-1 and V is TRBV7-2; possibly TRBD2 for D (6 bases). This CDR3 is built from 16 residues. Deletions cut 0 bases from V and 12 bases from J, with 21 bases between. Looked up from germline, CDR1 is SGHTA and CDR2 is FQGNSA. The CDR3 nucleotides are TGTGCCAGCAGCTTAGCTCCCGGGAGCCACCCCTCGGGGCAGTTCTTC. The encoded protein is CASSLAPGSHPSGQFF.

The chain combines TRBV27 with TRBJ2-7; 7 bases agree with TRBD2. Germline V gene sequence: CDR1 MNHEY, CDR2 SMNVEV (reference sequence). V lost 7 bases to trimming and J lost 3 bases; unmatched junction nucleotides: 6. The CDR3 extends over 13 amino acids. This CDR3 reads CASTSGLGYEQYF. CDR3 DNA sequence: TGTGCCAGCACCTCCGGACTAGGCTACGAGCAGTACTTC.

V gene TRBV7-8 combines with J gene TRBJ2-6; D unclear. The CDR3 has 16 amino acids. Germline V gene data show CDR1 as SGHVS and CDR2 as FQNEAQ. Trimming removed 5 bases from V and 0 bases from J, with 11 bases in between. For the CDR3, the DNA is TGTGCCAGCAGCACAAAAACCTTCTCTGGGGCCAACGTCCTGACTTTC. Amino acid sequence: CASSTKTFSGANVLTF.

The V and J genes are TRBV19 and TRBJ1-5; the D is unclear. The ends were cut back, 3 bases at V and 0 bases at J, with 15 bases in the middle. The length of the CDR3 is 17 residues. Per the germline V gene, CDR1 is LNHDA and CDR2 is SQIVND (reference sequence). The CDR3 region is CASSINYGSGSNQPQHF. The CDR3 DNA reads as TGTGCCAGTAGTATTAATTACGGATCGGGTAGCAATCAGCCCCAGCATTTT.

The gene calls are TRBV27 and TRBJ2-3; no clear D gene. CDR3 size: 16 residues. Looked up from germline, CDR1 is MNHEY and CDR2 is SMNVEV (reference sequence). With 2 bases removed from V and 0 bases from J, the gap between germline ends came to 12 bases. Written as DNA, the CDR3 is TGTGCCAGCAGTTTAATGGCCCATTCCAGCACAGATACGCAGTATTTT. This gives the protein CASSLMAHSSTDTQYF.

This chain uses TRBV15 with TRBJ2-1, with a weak D call TRBD1 (5 bases). V lost 5 bases to trimming and J lost 1 base, with 9 bases between them. The CDR3 is 14 residues long. Germline V gene sequence: CDR1 LNHNV, CDR2 YYDKDF (reference sequence). CDR3 DNA sequence: TGTGCCACCAGCGGGGCGGTTTCCTACAATGAGCAGTTCTTC. The encoded protein is CATSGAVSYNEQFF.

The V call is TRBV27, the J call TRBJ1-2, with 8 positions matching TRBD1. The CDR3 runs 15 residues. V gave up 0 bases and J gave up 7 bases; unmatched junction bases: 7. Germline CDR1 MNHEY, CDR2 SMNVEV (reference sequence). The CDR3 spells CASSLSRTGLPGYTF. In nucleotides, the CDR3 is TGTGCCAGCAGTTTATCCCGGACAGGGCTACCTGGCTACACCTTC.

The chain carries TRBV19 and TRBJ1-2; a weak D match, TRBD1 (6 bases). Trimming removed 3 bases from V and 4 bases from J, with 12 bases in between. The length of the CDR3 is 14 residues. CDR1 LNHDA and CDR2 SQIVND come from the germline V gene (reference sequence). The CDR3 is CASSIRGSSYGYTF. The DNA of the CDR3 is TGTGCCAGTAGTATCAGGGGATCAAGCTATGGCTACACCTTC.

The chain couples TRBV5-5 to TRBJ2-1, with 14 bases aligning to TRBD2. CDR3 length: 15 residues. Germline trimming cut 3 bases from V and 9 bases from J; bases unmatched to any gene: 5. Per the germline V gene, CDR1 is SGHKS and CDR2 is YYEKEE (reference sequence). CDR3: CASSSGTSGSGEQFF. As DNA, the CDR3 is TGTGCCAGCAGCTCAGGGACTAGCGGGAGCGGTGAGCAGTTCTTC.

The chain joins TRBV7-9 to TRBJ2-1, with no clear D. V lost 2 bases, J lost 6 bases, and 8 bases lay in between. Germline loops: CDR1 SEHNR, CDR2 FQNEAQ (reference sequence). CDR3 length: 13 residues. The CDR3, as DNA: TGTGCCAGCAGCTTATCTAGTGTCAATGAGCAGTTCTTC. This translates into CASSLSSVNEQFF.

The chain is built from TRBV3-1 (or the pseudogene TRBV3-2) and TRBJ2-7; 15 bases align to TRBD2. The CDR3 runs to 18 residues. V lost 0 bases, J lost 2 bases, and 5 bases stayed unmatched. The germline gives CDR1 LGHDT, CDR2 YNNKEL (reference sequence). The CDR3 region has the DNA TGTGCCAGCAGCCAAGATCACTGGACTAGCGGGGGGGCCTACGAGCAGTACTTC. Encoded protein: CASSQDHWTSGGAYEQYF.

The sample holds a few counts of this clone. The chain joins TRBV7-9 to TRBJ2-7; D call uncertain. Germline CDR1 is SEHNR and CDR2 is FQNEAQ (reference sequence). The V end was cut by 6 bases, the J end by 2 bases, with 14 bases between. The CDR3 is made up of 14 amino acids. The CDR3 DNA reads TGTGCCAGCAGTTCCGACAAGCCAGCCTACGAGCAGTACTTC. It yields the protein CASSSDKPAYEQYF.

The CDR3 loop reads CAISMTGGYTDTQYF. DNA for the CDR3: TGTGCCATCAGCATGACAGGGGGTTACACAGATACGCAGTATTTT. This rearrangement joins TRBV10-3 to TRBJ2-3, with 9 bases aligning to TRBD1. The junction had 6 bases not matched to a gene; V was cut back by 6 bases and J by 2 bases. Germline values: CDR1 ENHRY, CDR2 SYGVKD. The CDR3 is 15 residues long.

This rearrangement joins TRBV23-1 to TRBJ1-4; TRBD1 matches at 7 bases. TRBV23-1 is given ORF status, its function remaining uncertain. The CDR3 covers 16 residues. V gave up 0 bases and J gave up 8 bases; unmatched junction bases: 9. The CDR3 nucleotides read TGCGCCAGCAGTCAATCTAAAACAGGGGCGGGGGAAAAACTGTTTTTT. It yields the protein CASSQSKTGAGEKLFF.

V and J are TRBV24-1 and TRBJ2-7; perhaps TRBD2 as D (5 bases). The CDR3 contains 16 residues. V shed 3 bases and J shed 4 bases, with 18 bases lying between them. Germline CDR1 reads KGHDR; CDR2 reads SFDVKD. CDR3 DNA sequence: TGTGCCACCAGTGATACTAGGGCAAGTACGGGGTACGAGCAGTACTTC. Translation: CATSDTRASTGYEQYF.